A selection of T cell receptor beta chains follows, all from one sample in a study of T cell clones after liver transplantation. Libraries were prepared by immunoSEQ multiplex PCR; TCRdb keeps only in-frame clonotypes and omits some of them. This repertoire shows 75,000 to 100,000 clones, roughly 82% found once; its top ten account for around 0.5%. Sequenced material: CD4+ T cells from blood, taken roughly 3.5 years after liver transplant. Source of these receptors: a human patient who received a liver transplant. These T cells may partly come from the graft donor. The CDR3 runs from the conserved cysteine through the conserved F or W. The D gene is left open where the match is weak. Size tells how often a clone was seen (once, few, many) or the class of an expanded clone, and some rows leave it out.

d_gene,v_gene,len,abundance,j_gene,CDR3aa,CDR3nt
.,TRBV18,13,.,TRBJ2-5,CASSIDSRETQYF,TGTGCCAGCTCAATTGACAGCCGAGAGACCCAGTACTTC
TRBD2,TRBV7-2,15,.,TRBJ2-1,CASKFRPSGRDEQFF,TGTGCCAGCAAATTCAGGCCTAGCGGGAGAGATGAGCAGTTCTTC
TRBD2,TRBV27,18,.,TRBJ2-7,CASSSLGLAGVSSYEQYF,TGTGCCAGCTCTTCTCTAGGACTAGCGGGAGTTAGCTCCTACGAGCAGTACTTC
.,TRBV6-5,13,once,TRBJ1-2,CASSYGGTEGYTF,TGTGCCAGCAGTTACGGGGGGACGGAGGGCTACACCTTC
TRBD2,TRBV5-1,16,.,TRBJ2-5,CASSLAGTSGQETQYF,TGCGCCAGCAGCTTGGCCGGGACTAGCGGGCAAGAGACCCAGTACTTC
TRBD2,TRBV5-6,17,once,TRBJ2-7,CASSPTWTSGASYEQYF,TGTGCCAGCAGCCCCACCTGGACTAGCGGGGCATCCTACGAGCAGTACTTC
TRBD1,TRBV15,16,.,TRBJ1-1,CATSRRTGVYGTEAFF,TGTGCCACCAGCAGGAGGACAGGGGTTTACGGCACTGAAGCTTTCTTT
.,TRBV7-3,15,.,TRBJ1-1,CASSLTLSGDTEAFF,TGTGCCAGCAGCTTAACTCTGTCCGGGGACACTGAAGCTTTCTTT
.,TRBV28,16,few,TRBJ2-6,CASSSPRYSGANVLTF,TGTGCCAGCAGTTCCCCGCGGTACTCTGGGGCCAACGTCCTGACTTTC
.,TRBV5-6,14,once,TRBJ2-1,CASSPGQSYNEQFF,TGTGCCAGCAGCCCCGGACAATCCTACAATGAGCAGTTCTTC
TRBD2,TRBV7-2,19,.,TRBJ2-1,CASSLEGTSGRRSYNEQFF,TGTGCCAGCAGCTTAGAGGGGACTAGCGGGAGAAGGTCCTACAATGAGCAGTTCTTC
TRBD1,TRBV11-3,15,.,TRBJ2-6,CASSPGQGTANVLTF,TGTGCCAGCAGCCCGGGACAGGGCACGGCCAACGTCCTGACTTTC
.,TRBV5-1,14,few,TRBJ2-2,CASSRGANTGELFF,TGCGCCAGCAGTAGAGGGGCGAACACCGGGGAGCTGTTTTTT
.,TRBV5-4,16,.,TRBJ2-1,CASSLDAGSSYNEQFF,TGTGCCAGCAGCTTGGATGCGGGTAGCTCCTACAATGAGCAGTTCTTC